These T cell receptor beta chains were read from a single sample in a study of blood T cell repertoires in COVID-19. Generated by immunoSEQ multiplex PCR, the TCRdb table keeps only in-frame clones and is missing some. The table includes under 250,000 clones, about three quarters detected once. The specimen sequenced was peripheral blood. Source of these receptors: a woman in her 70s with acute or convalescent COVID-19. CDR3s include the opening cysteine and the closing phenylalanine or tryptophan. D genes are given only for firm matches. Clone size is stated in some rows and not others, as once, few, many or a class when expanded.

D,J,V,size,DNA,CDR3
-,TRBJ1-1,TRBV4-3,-,TGCGCCAGCAGCCACGCCGGGATTTGGGGCACTGAAGCTTTCTTT,CASSHAGIWGTEAFF
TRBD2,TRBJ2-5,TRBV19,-,TGTGCCAGTAGACTAGCGGGGGAGACCCAGTACTTC,CASRLAGETQYF
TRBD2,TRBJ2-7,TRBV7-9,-,TGTGCCAGCAGTCCACTAGCGAGCTCCTACGAGCAGTACTTC,CASSPLASSYEQYF
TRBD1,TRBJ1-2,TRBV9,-,TGTGCCAGCAGCGAACGACGGGACAGGGGTGGGAATGGCTACACCTTC,CASSERRDRGGNGYTF
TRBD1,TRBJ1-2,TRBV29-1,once,TGCAGCGCGGGACAGACTAGCTATGGCTACACCTTC,CSAGQTSYGYTF
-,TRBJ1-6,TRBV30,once,TGTGCCTTAGGACAACCCAATTCACCCCTCCACTTT,CALGQPNSPLHF
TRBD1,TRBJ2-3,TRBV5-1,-,TGCGCCAGCAGCTTGGGACAGGGGTATACAGATACGCAGTATTTT,CASSLGQGYTDTQYF
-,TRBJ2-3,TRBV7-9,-,TGTGCCAGCAGCTATAGATCAACCGAGACAGATACGCAGTATTTT,CASSYRSTETDTQYF
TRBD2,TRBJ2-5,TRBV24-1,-,TGTGCCACCAGTGGTGTGGGGACTAGCGAGCAAGAGACCCAGTACTTC,CATSGVGTSEQETQYF
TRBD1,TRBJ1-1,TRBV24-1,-,TGTGCCACCAGTGATTCCCCGGACAGGGGCACTGAAGCTTTCTTT,CATSDSPDRGTEAFF
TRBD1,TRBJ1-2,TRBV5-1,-,TGCGCCAGCAGCTCCGGGACAGTTAACTATGGCTACACCTTC,CASSSGTVNYGYTF
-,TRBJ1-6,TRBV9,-,TGTGCCAGCAGCGCCCGGACAGCTAATTCACCCCTCCACTTT,CASSARTANSPLHF
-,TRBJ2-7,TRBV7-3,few,TGTGCCAGCAGCTTAAATGCGGTGGGGAGCGAGCAGTACTTC,CASSLNAVGSEQYF
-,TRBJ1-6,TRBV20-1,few,TGCAGTGCTAGTTCCCAGGGGTGGGATTCACCCCTCCACTTT,CSASSQGWDSPLHF
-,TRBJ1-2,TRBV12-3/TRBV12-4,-,TGTGCCAGCGTTAGCCAGGGTGTCTATGGCTACACCTTC,CASVSQGVYGYTF
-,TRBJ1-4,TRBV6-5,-,TGTGCCAGCAGTTACTCGGGACTTCAAAATGAAAAACTGTTTTTT,CASSYSGLQNEKLFF
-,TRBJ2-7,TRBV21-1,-,TGTGCCAGCAGCAAAGCGGGGGCGACCGAGCAGTACTTC,CASSKAGATEQYF
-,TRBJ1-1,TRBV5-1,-,TGCGCCAGCAGTACCACAGGGAGGGGTGAAGCTTTCTTT,CASSTTGRGEAFF
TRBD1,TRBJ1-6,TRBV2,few,TGTGCCACCGGGACAGGAGATAACTATAATTCACCCCTCCACTTT,CATGTGDNYNSPLHF
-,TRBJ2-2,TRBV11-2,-,TGTGCCAGCAGCTTAAACCCCTTCGCGACCGGGGAGCTGTTTTTT,CASSLNPFATGELFF
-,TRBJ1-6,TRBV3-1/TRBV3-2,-,TGTGCCAGCAGCCAAGGACAGCGGGGAGGTTCACCCCTCCACTTT,CASSQGQRGGSPLHF
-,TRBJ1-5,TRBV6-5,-,TGTGCCAGCAGTTACGCCGGGGGTGGTGAGCCCCAGCATTTT,CASSYAGGGEPQHF
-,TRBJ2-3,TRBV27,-,TGTGCCAGCAGTTTATCTCAGGGGGATACGCAGTATTTT,CASSLSQGDTQYF
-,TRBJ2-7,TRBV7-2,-,TGTGCCAGCAGCTCCCGGGACACCCACGAGCAGTACTTC,CASSSRDTHEQYF
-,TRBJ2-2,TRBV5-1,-,TGCGCCAGCAGTACCTTAGAAACCTCCTCGGCCGGGGAGCTGTTTTTT,CASSTLETSSAGELFF
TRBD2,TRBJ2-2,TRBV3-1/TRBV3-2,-,TGTGCCAGCAGCCCCCGAGGGGCTAGCGGGGGGGCTGGGGAGCTGTTTTTT,CASSPRGASGGAGELFF
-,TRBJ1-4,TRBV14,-,TGTGCCAGCAGCCAAGCGACAGGTGGGAAACTGTTTTTT,CASSQATGGKLFF
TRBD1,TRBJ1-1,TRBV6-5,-,TGTGCCAGCAGTTCACAGGGGCTAGGGGACACTGAAGCTTTCTTT,CASSSQGLGDTEAFF
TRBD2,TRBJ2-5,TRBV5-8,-,TGTGCCAGCAGCCCGGGACTAGCGGGGGGCCTTGGGGGAGAGACCCAGTACTTC,CASSPGLAGGLGGETQYF
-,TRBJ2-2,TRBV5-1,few,TGCGCCAGCAGCAAAGACCGCGGTGGCACCGGGGAGCTGTTTTTT,CASSKDRGGTGELFF
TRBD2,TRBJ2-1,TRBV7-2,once,TGTGCCAGCAGCCAACAGACTAGCGGGAGCTCCTACAATGAGCAGTTCTTC,CASSQQTSGSSYNEQFF
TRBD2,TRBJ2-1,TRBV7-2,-,TGTGCCAGCAGGTCGACTAGCGGGGGGGCCGGTGAGCAGTTCTTC,CASRSTSGGAGEQFF
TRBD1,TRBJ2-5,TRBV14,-,TGTGCCAGCAGCCAATACCCTCCGGGACAGGGGGAGACCCAGTACTTC,CASSQYPPGQGETQYF
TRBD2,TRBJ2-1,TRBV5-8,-,TGTGCCAGCAGCCCAACTACTGGTAGCGGGGGGCACAATGAGCAGTTCTTC,CASSPTTGSGGHNEQFF
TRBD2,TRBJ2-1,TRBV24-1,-,TGTGCCATTGCCCCGGGGGGGCAGGATGAGCAGTTCTTC,CAIAPGGQDEQFF
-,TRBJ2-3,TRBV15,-,TGTGCCACCAGCGCCCGCGGGGAGATCACAGATACGCAGTATTTT,CATSARGEITDTQYF
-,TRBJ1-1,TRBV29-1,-,TGCAGCGTTGAAGCGACAGGTGAAGCTTTCTTT,CSVEATGEAFF
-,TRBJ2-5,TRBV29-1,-,TGCAGCGTTGAAAAGGAAGCGGAGACCCAGTACTTC,CSVEKEAETQYF
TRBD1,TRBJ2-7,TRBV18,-,TGTGCCAGCTCGATGGACAGGGGGTTAAACGAGCAGTACTTC,CASSMDRGLNEQYF
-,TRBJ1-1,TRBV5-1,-,TGCGCCAGCAGCTTGAGGCTGGACTCGAACACTGAAGCTTTCTTT,CASSLRLDSNTEAFF
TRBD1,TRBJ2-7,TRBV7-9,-,TGTGCCAGCAGTGCCGGGACAGGAGCCTACGAGCAGTACTTC,CASSAGTGAYEQYF
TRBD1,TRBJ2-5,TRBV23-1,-,TGCGCCAGCAGTCAATTTATCCCCGGGGACAGCAAAGAGACCCAGTACTTC,CASSQFIPGDSKETQYF
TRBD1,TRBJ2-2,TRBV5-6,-,TGTGCCAGCAGCCAGGACAGGGGCAACACCGGGGAGCTGTTTTTT,CASSQDRGNTGELFF
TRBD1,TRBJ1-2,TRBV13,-,TGTGCCAGCAGCACCGGGACAGCTTATGGCTACACCTTC,CASSTGTAYGYTF
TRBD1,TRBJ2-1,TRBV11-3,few,TGTGCCAGCAGCTTAGGACAGGGGGCCTACAATGAGCAGTTCTTC,CASSLGQGAYNEQFF
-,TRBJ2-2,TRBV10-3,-,TGTGCCATCAGTGAGTCGGATAGCAGCGGGGAGCTGTTTTTT,CAISESDSSGELFF
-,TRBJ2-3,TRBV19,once,TGTGCCAGTAGTATAACGAGAACAGATACGCAGTATTTT,CASSITRTDTQYF
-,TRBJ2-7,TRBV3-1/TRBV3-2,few,TGTGCCAGCAGCCAATACGGTACCTACGAGCAGTACTTC,CASSQYGTYEQYF
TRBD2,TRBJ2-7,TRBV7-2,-,TGTGCCAGCAGCTTGGGGATGCGGGGGGGCGGACGCGAGCAGTACTTC,CASSLGMRGGGREQYF
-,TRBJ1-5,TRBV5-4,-,TGTGCCAGCAGCTTGGCAGGGAATCAGCCCCAGCATTTT,CASSLAGNQPQHF
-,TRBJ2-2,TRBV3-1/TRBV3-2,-,TGTGCCAGCAGCCAGGGCGCCGGGGAGCTGTTTTTT,CASSQGAGELFF
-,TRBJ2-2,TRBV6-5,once,TGTGCCAGCTTGCGAGCGGCGAACACCGGGGAGCTGTTTTTT,CASLRAANTGELFF
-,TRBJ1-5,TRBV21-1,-,TGTGCCAGCAGCAAAGAAGGAGCCGGGACAGGGAAGCAGCCCCAGCATTTT,CASSKEGAGTGKQPQHF
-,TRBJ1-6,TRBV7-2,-,TGTGCCAGCAGCCACCCGTCCGAGTATAATTCACCCCTCCACTTT,CASSHPSEYNSPLHF
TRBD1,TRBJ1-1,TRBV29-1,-,TGCAGCGTTGAGGCAGGGGGCGGTGGAGGAGCTTTCTTT,CSVEAGGGGGAFF
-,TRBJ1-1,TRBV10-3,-,TGTGCCATCAGTGAGACTTTCGACACTGAAGCTTTCTTT,CAISETFDTEAFF
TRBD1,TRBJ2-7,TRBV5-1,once,TGCGCCAGCAGCTTGACAGGGGGCCCCTCTACGAAGCAGTACTTC,CASSLTGGPSTKQYF
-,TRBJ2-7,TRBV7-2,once,TGTGCCAGCAGCTTTTATAAGGGGGAGCAGTACTTC,CASSFYKGEQYF
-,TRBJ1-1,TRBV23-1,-,TGCGCCAGCAGTCGTAGGGGGTTGAACACTGAAGCTTTCTTT,CASSRRGLNTEAFF